The entry below describes one T cell receptor (beta chain). Source study methods: Reference gene primer amplification gave estimated nucleated cell counts. Sequencing used immunoSEQ multiplex PCR; TCRdb keeps in-frame clones, though not all of them. V and J calls and clone size are given by that table; D and trimming were obtained from the DNA. This sample has 160,000 or so clones, with approximately 88% found just once. The sample is drawn from a study of blood T cell repertoires in COVID-19. Study-level background: Samples taken during acute and convalescent COVID-19 were collected in the United States, Italy and Spain. T cells, B-cell-depleted T cells, or PBMCs provided the cDNA or gDNA that served as material.

CDR1 and CDR2 (germline): SGHVS, FNYEAQ. Trimming took 5 bases from V and 8 from J; bases not matched to a gene: 19. This CDR3 comprises 19 residues. The source material was peripheral blood. The rearrangement links TRBV7-6 to TRBJ2-1; 12 bases agree with TRBD2. This TCR came from a man aged 55 to 69 with acute or convalescent COVID-19. The chain's CDR3 is CASSPRSSGLAGFGDEQFF. The DNA of the CDR3 is TGTGCCAGCAGCCCCCGGTCGTCGGGACTAGCGGGCTTCGGGGATGAGCAGTTCTTC. The whole variable domain, filled in from reference TRBV7-6 and TRBJ2-1, reads GAGVSQSPRYKVTKRGQDVALRCDPISGHVSLYWYRQALGQGPEFLTYFNYEAQQDKSGLPNDRFSAERPEGSISTLTIQRTEQRDSAMYRCASSPRSSGLAGFGDEQFFGPGTRLTVL.